The 21 T cell receptor beta chains presented below share a single source sample, sequenced in a study of shared clonotypes between healthy human individuals. TCRdb's copy holds only in-frame clones and misses some; the assay was immunoSEQ multiplex PCR. This table has around 700,000 clones, around 67% appearing once. Sequencing used memory CD4+ T cells sorted from blood. The sample's subset: CD45RA-negative fraction. These receptor sequences come from a woman between 25 and 40 years old in good health.

The genes are TRBV6-1 and TRBJ1-5; weak D call: TRBD1 (5 bases). The CDR3 contains 12 residues. The germline gives CDR1 MNHNS, CDR2 SASEGT. Trimming stripped 0 bases from V and 15 bases from J, with 12 bases between. The CDR3 sequence: CASSEAGGIWHF. CDR3 in DNA: TGTGCCAGCAGTGAAGCGGGGGGGATCTGGCATTTT.

The V call is TRBV27, the J call TRBJ2-4, with 10 positions matching TRBD2. The CDR3 covers 15 residues. Germline V gene data show CDR1 as MNHEY and CDR2 as SMNVEV (reference sequence). J lost 6 bases, V lost 5 bases, and 7 bases had no gene match. The CDR3 loop reads CASSPLAGYGNIQYF. The CDR3 coding sequence is TGTGCCAGCAGTCCACTAGCGGGATATGGAAACATTCAGTACTTC.

The chain combines TRBV2 with TRBJ2-7; D gene unclear. The V end was cut by 3 bases, the J end by 6 bases, with 9 bases between. From germline, CDR1 is SNHLY and CDR2 FYNNEI. The CDR3 consists of 12 residues. CDR3 coding DNA: TGTGCCAGCAGTGACTTCGCACCCGAGCAGTACTTC. Encoded protein: CASSDFAPEQYF.

The chain employs TRBV11-2 and TRBJ2-7; 7 bases match TRBD1. Germline CDR1 reads SGHAT; CDR2 reads FQNNGV. This CDR3 has 14 amino acids. Unmatched junction bases numbered 1, after V lost 2 bases and J lost 0 bases. The CDR3 sequence is CASSLTGDSYEQYF. Written as DNA, the CDR3 is TGTGCCAGCAGCTTAACAGGGGACTCCTACGAGCAGTACTTC. Full variable domain (remainder filled in from reference TRBV11-2 and TRBJ2-7): EAGVAQSPRYKIIEKRQSVAFWCNPISGHATLYWYQQILGQGPKLLIQFQNNGVVDDSQLPKDRFSAERLKGVDSTLKIQPAKLEDSAVYLCASSLTGDSYEQYFGPGTRLTVT.

The gene calls are TRBV2 and TRBJ2-2; 10 positions match TRBD2. After removal of 8 bases from V and 5 bases from J, the junction contained 8 bases not matched to a gene. The germline gives CDR1 SNHLY, CDR2 FYNNEI. The CDR3 runs 15 residues. The DNA for the CDR3 is TGTGCCAGCGAGCCCTTGACTAGCGGGACCGGGGAGCTGTTTTTT. Translating gives CASEPLTSGTGELFF.

This clone was observed a few times. The chain is built from TRBV9 and TRBJ2-1; D is possibly TRBD2 (5 bases). The ends were cut back, 1 base at V and 10 bases at J, with 15 bases in the middle. The CDR3 length is 14 residues. Germline values: CDR1 SGDLS, CDR2 YYNGEE. The CDR3 bases are TGTGCCAGCAGCGTAAGGGAGCGTTCCCCCGAGCAGTTCTTC. It specifies CASSVRERSPEQFF.

The J gene is TRBJ2-3, the V gene TRBV28; D is uncertain. Trimming took 4 bases from V and 0 from J, leaving 8 bases between them. The CDR3 spans 14 residues. CDR1 is MDHEN and CDR2 is SYDVKM in the germline V gene. This chain's CDR3 is CASSYPVSTDTQYF. The CDR3 DNA reads as TGTGCCAGCAGTTATCCAGTCAGCACAGATACGCAGTATTTT.

This clone has just a few counts. This same CDR3 is encoded by further DNA sequences in the sample. J is TRBJ1-2 and V is TRBV28; weak D call: TRBD1 (6 bases). This CDR3 is built from 14 residues. The V end lost 3 bases, the J end lost 2 bases, and 10 bases lay between the germline ends. Germline V gene lookup returns CDR1 MDHEN and CDR2 SYDVKM. In DNA form, the CDR3 reads TGTGCCAGCAGTTTGCAAACAGGGAACTATGGCTACACCTTC. Its translation is CASSLQTGNYGYTF.

Here the CDR3 reads CASSFRTGGTEAFF. CDR3 coding DNA: TGTGCCAGCAGCTTTCGGACAGGGGGCACTGAAGCTTTCTTT. The chain carries TRBV11-2 and TRBJ1-1; 10 bases match TRBD1. The length of the CDR3 is 14 residues. The ends lost 3 bases at V and 4 bases at J; junction bases unmatched: 2. Germline values: CDR1 SGHAT, CDR2 FQNNGV.

The CDR3 sequence is CASSLVSQGRNQPQHF. The CDR3 DNA reads as TGTGCCAGCAGCTTAGTTAGCCAGGGACGCAATCAGCCCCAGCATTTT. This sequence joins TRBV7-2 and TRBJ1-5, with D possibly being TRBD1 (5 bases). CDR3 length equals 16 residues. CDR1 is SGHTA and CDR2 is FQGNSA in the germline V gene. The V end lost 1 base, the J end lost 2 bases, and 12 bases lay between the germline ends. Variable domain in full (rest from reference TRBV7-2 and TRBJ1-5): GAGVSQSPSNKVTEKGKDVELRCDPISGHTALYWYRQSLGQGLEFLIYFQGNSAPDKSGLPSDRFSAERTGGSVSTLTIQRTQQEDSAVYLCASSLVSQGRNQPQHFGDGTRLSIL.

The gene calls are TRBV5-4 and TRBJ1-1; D ambiguous. The V end lost 0 bases, the J end lost 1 base, and 10 bases lay between the germline ends. The germline gives CDR1 SGHNT, CDR2 YYREEE (reference sequence). The CDR3 consists of 15 residues. The CDR3 region is CASSLGGGKNTEAFF. The CDR3 nucleotides read TGTGCCAGCAGCTTGGGGGGAGGCAAGAACACTGAAGCTTTCTTT. Supplemented by reference TRBV5-4 and TRBJ1-1, the full variable domain reads ETGVTQSPTHLIKTRGQQVTLRCSSQSGHNTVSWYQQALGQGPQFIFQYYREEENGRGNFPPRFSGLQFPNYSSELNVNALELDDSALYLCASSLGGGKNTEAFFGQGTRLTVV.

This clone is a singleton in its sample. The chain combines TRBV5-1 with TRBJ1-1; the D is unclear. Germline V gene sequence: CDR1 SGHRS, CDR2 YFSETQ. V was clipped by 0 bases and J by 6 bases, with 12 bases between them. The CDR3 has 14 amino acids. This CDR3 reads CASSLVGIRSEAFF. The CDR3 nucleotides read TGCGCCAGCAGCTTGGTAGGGATTCGGTCTGAAGCTTTCTTT.

The chain carries TRBV2 and TRBJ2-1; 8 bases agree with TRBD2. Looked up from germline, CDR1 is SNHLY and CDR2 is FYNNEI. CDR3 length: 14 amino acids. V was clipped by 7 bases and J by 4 bases; unmatched bases: 6. CDR3 amino acids: CASTILAGYNEQFF. In DNA form, the CDR3 reads TGTGCCAGCACGATCCTAGCGGGTTACAATGAGCAGTTCTTC.

The CDR3: CASSGLTGAQETQYF. The DNA of the CDR3 is TGTGCCAGCAGCGGACTAACAGGGGCCCAAGAGACCCAGTACTTC. The gene calls are TRBV14 and TRBJ2-5; a weak D match, TRBD1 (7 bases). Trimming removed 5 bases from V and 1 base from J, with 14 bases in between. Germline CDR1 and CDR2: SGHDN and FVKESK. The CDR3 is made up of 15 amino acids.

There are a few counts of this clone. The chain employs TRBV6-1 and TRBJ2-7; no definite D call. This CDR3 contains 14 residues. CDR1 MNHNS and CDR2 SASEGT come from the germline V gene. V lost 2 bases to trimming and J lost 5 bases, with 13 bases between them. Written as DNA, the CDR3 is TGTGCCAGCAGTGAACAAGGACGATCGGACGAGCAGTACTTC. Its protein is CASSEQGRSDEQYF.

The chain carries TRBV2 and TRBJ2-7; TRBD1 agrees at 9 bases. The germline V gene encodes CDR1 SNHLY and CDR2 FYNNEI. The CDR3 totals 13 residues. V shed 10 bases and J 1 base; nucleotides not matched to a gene: 5. CDR3 region: CAIAQGASYEQYF. The CDR3 DNA reads as TGTGCCATCGCACAGGGGGCTTCCTACGAGCAGTACTTC.

The sample holds a few counts of this clone. The CDR3 DNA reads as TGTGCCAGTAGCCCCGACAGGGGGGGAACTGAAGCTTTCTTT. It specifies CASSPDRGGTEAFF. The chain links TRBV19 to TRBJ1-1, with TRBD1 matching 9 bases. J gave up 5 bases and V 6 bases, and 7 bases lay outside the gene matches. CDR1 is LNHDA and CDR2 is SQIVND in the germline V gene (reference sequence). This CDR3 has 14 residues.

This clone was seen a few times. The gene calls are TRBV4-2 and TRBJ2-1; 7 bases match TRBD2. V shed 3 bases, J shed 8 bases, and the junction held 13 bases outside the gene matches. The CDR3 spans 16 residues. The germline gives CDR1 LGHNA, CDR2 YNFKEQ. The CDR3: CASSQTSPGGRDEQFF. CDR3 sequence (DNA): TGTGCCAGCAGCCAGACTTCCCCGGGGGGTAGGGATGAGCAGTTCTTC.

The J gene is TRBJ2-4, the V gene TRBV5-5, with D unresolved. The CDR3 consists of 15 residues. The germline CDR1 and CDR2 sequences are SGHKS and YYEKEE (reference sequence). Between the trimmed V and J ends, which lost 0 bases and 1 base, there was a span of 8 bases. The CDR3 nucleotides are TGTGCCAGCAGCTTGGGGGGTGCGGCCAAAAACATTCAGTACTTC. Translation gives CASSLGGAAKNIQYF.

The V and J genes are TRBV9 and TRBJ2-2; perhaps TRBD2 as D (6 bases). Deletions cut 0 bases from V and 5 bases from J, with 11 bases between. The CDR3 extends over 15 amino acids. Germline-derived CDR1 and CDR2 are SGDLS and YYNGEE. The CDR3 is CASSVVGGETGELFF. For the CDR3, the DNA is TGTGCCAGCAGCGTAGTTGGAGGGGAAACCGGGGAGCTGTTTTTT.

The genes are TRBV5-1 and TRBJ2-7; D possibly uses TRBD1 or TRBD2 (5 bases each). The germline V and J ends were trimmed by 4 bases and 0 bases, with 11 bases remaining between them. CDR3 length: 14 amino acids. Germline CDR1 is SGHRS and CDR2 is YFSETQ. The CDR3: CASSPAGSSYEQYF. The CDR3 DNA follows: TGCGCCAGCAGCCCTGCAGGGAGCTCCTACGAGCAGTACTTC.